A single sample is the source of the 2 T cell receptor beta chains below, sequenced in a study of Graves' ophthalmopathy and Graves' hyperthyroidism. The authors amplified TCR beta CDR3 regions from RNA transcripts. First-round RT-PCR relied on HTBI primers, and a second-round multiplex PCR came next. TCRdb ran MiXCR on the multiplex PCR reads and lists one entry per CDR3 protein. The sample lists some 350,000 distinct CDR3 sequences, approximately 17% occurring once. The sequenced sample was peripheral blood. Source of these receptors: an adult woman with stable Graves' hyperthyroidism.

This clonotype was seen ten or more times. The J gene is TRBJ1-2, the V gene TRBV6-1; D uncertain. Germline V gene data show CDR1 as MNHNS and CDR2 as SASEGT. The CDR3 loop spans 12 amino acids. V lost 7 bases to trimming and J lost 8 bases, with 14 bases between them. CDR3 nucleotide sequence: TGTGCCAGCATCCAGCCCTTGTGGGGCTACACCTTC. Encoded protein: CASIQPLWGYTF.

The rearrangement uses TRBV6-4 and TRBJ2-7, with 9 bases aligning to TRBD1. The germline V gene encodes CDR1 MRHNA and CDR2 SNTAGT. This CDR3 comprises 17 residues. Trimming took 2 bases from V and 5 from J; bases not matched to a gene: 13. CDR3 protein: CASSDTRRTGDADEQYF. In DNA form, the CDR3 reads TGTGCCAGCAGTGACACACGAAGGACAGGGGATGCGGACGAGCAGTACTTC.